The clone carrying this T cell receptor beta chain was seen a handful of times. CDR3 regions were amplified by Arm-PCR using iRepertoire HTBI primers to build TCR beta libraries. TCRdb independently ran MiXCR on the multiplex PCR reads; one entry per CDR3 protein. The sample has 420,000 or so distinct CDR3 sequences; roughly a quarter are singletons. The time point is: persistent/refractory GD, antithyroid drugs over 5 years with positive TRAb. The TCR library used RNA extracted from PBMCs. V was pared by 4 bases and J by 10 bases, with 14 bases of the junction left unmatched. Germline loops: CDR1 MNHNS, CDR2 SASEGT. The CDR3 has 15 residues. These data originate in a study of regulatory T cells in long-lasting Graves disease.

This clonotype was sampled from a female donor with Graves disease. This chain joins TRBV6-1 and TRBJ1-1, with 8 bases identical to TRBD1. The specimen was peripheral blood mononuclear cells (PBMCs), collected when the disease was refractory, from a patient treated with antithyroid drugs. The CDR3 DNA reads as TGTGCCAGCAGTGCTTCCGGGACAGGCGCCCTAGGAGCTTTCTTT. Amino acid sequence: CASSASGTGALGAFF.